This TCR beta chain is drawn from a study of cytomegalovirus exposure and HLA in healthy donors. Study summary: Out of about 360 genotyped donors, about 81% belonged to the Caucasian-associated ancestry cluster. Study results and limitations: Certain sequence variants were highly shared and formed a cluster, and this cluster was likely a sequencing artifact.

The PCR used 60 Vbeta and 13 Jbeta primers. The table came from immunoSEQ multiplex PCR; TCRdb's copy has only in-frame clones and leaves some out. The sample records roughly 200,000 clones, over 70% being singletons. Germline-derived CDR1 and CDR2 are SQVTM and ANQGSEA. CDR3 size: 16 residues. V was shortened by 7 bases and J by 1 base, with 22 bases between the two germline ends. Of note for this clone: Its antigen remains unknown.

This clonotype was obtained from a boy between 2 and 15 years old in good health and CMV-seronegative. Sequenced: PBMCs. The rearrangement joins TRBV29-1 to TRBJ2-5; no clear D gene. CDR3 in amino acids: CSATVYGLDPQETQYF. For the CDR3, the DNA is TGCAGCGCTACGGTTTACGGTCTAGACCCCCAAGAGACCCAGTACTTC.